This T cell receptor beta chain was found in a study of post-analysis software for immune sequencing data. Study context: Recorded subtypes: relapsing-remitting, secondary progressive, progressive-relapsing; some patients unannotated.

The CDR3 consists of 14 residues. The germline V gene encodes CDR1 MNHNY and CDR2 SVGAGI (reference sequence). General observations from the study: For normalized Chao1 diversity, multiple sclerosis patients scored significantly lower than controls did. F measure showed strong co-clustering of same-batch samples. TRBV5-6, TRBV5-1 and TRBV20-1 belonged to a set of roughly 5 TRBV segments that were more frequent in patients than controls.

In the case of this clonotype: Antigen specificity is unknown. At one of its ends the junction is not consistent with the germline gene, which may arise from a read error.

cDNA libraries for TCR beta contained unique molecular identifiers. The authors obtained 540,000 or so cDNA molecules from approximately 1 to 10 million T cells. TCRdb analysed the PCR reads with MiXCR anew, one entry per CDR3 protein. This table has 350,000 to 450,000 distinct CDR3 sequences, approximately 38% appearing once. This sequence originates from a girl aged 2-10 years with multiple sclerosis. Sequencing input: blood. V gene TRBV6-6 combines with J gene TRBJ2-7, with TRBD2 matching over 12 bases. The DNA for the CDR3 is TGTGCCAGCATAAGACTAGCGGGAGCCTACAAGCAGTACTTC. Encoded protein: CASIRLAGAYKQYF.